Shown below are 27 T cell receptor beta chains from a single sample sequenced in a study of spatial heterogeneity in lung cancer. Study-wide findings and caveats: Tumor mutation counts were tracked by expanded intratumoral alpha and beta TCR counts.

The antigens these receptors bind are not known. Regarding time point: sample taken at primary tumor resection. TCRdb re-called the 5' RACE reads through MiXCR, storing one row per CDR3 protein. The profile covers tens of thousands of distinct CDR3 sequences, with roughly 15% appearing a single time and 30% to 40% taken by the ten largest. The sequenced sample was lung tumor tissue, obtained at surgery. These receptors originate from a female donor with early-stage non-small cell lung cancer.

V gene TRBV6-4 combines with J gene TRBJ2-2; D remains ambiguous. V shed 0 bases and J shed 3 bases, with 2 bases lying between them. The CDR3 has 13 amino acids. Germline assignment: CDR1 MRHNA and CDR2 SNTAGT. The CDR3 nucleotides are TGTGCCAGCAGTGACTCGGACACCGGGGAGCTGTTTTTT. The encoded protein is CASSDSDTGELFF.

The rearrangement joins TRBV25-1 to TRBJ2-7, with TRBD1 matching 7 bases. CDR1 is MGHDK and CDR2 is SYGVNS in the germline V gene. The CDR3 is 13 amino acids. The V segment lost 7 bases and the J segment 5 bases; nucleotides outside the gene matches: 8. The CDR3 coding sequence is TGTGCCAGCACCCGACAGGGTGGGGACGAGCAGTACTTC. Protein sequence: CASTRQGGDEQYF.

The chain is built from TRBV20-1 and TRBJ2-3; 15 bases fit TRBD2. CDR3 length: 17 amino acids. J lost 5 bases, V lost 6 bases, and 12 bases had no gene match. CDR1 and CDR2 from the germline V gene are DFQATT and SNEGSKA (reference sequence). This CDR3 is CSALTRGLAGGVDTQYF. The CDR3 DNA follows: TGCAGTGCCCTCACCCGGGGACTAGCGGGAGGAGTAGATACGCAGTATTTT.

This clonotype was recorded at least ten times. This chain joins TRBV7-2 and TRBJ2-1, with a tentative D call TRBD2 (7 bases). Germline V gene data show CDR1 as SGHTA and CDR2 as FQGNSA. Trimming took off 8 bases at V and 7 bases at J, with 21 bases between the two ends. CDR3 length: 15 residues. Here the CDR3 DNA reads TGTGCCAGCTCAGGGGTGGCGGGAGCAATTAATGAGCAGTTCTTC. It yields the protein CASSGVAGAINEQFF.

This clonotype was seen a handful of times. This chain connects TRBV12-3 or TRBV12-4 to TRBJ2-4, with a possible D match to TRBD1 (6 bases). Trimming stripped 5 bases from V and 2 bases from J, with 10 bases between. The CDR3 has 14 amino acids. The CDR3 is CASSLQGTKNIQYF. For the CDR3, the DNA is TGTGCCAGCAGTCTACAGGGTACCAAAAACATTCAGTACTTC.

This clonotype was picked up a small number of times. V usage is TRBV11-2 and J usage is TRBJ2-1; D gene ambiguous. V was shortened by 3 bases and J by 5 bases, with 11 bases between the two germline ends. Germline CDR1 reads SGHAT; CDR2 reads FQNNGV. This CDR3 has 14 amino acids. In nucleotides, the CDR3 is TGTGCCAGCAGCTTGGGCCTTAATAACAATGAGCAGTTCTTC. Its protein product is CASSLGLNNNEQFF.

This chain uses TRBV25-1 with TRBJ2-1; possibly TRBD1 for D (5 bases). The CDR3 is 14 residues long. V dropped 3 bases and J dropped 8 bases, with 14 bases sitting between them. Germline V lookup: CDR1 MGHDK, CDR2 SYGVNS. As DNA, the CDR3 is TGTGCCAGCAGTGACAGGAGCAGGGTCCATGAGCAGTTCTTC. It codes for CASSDRSRVHEQFF. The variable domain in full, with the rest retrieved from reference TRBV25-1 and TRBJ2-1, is EADIYQTPRYLVIGTGKKITLECSQTMGHDKMYWYQQDPGMELHLIHYSYGVNSTEKGDLSSESTVSRIRTEHFPLTLESARPSHTSQYLCASSDRSRVHEQFFGPGTRLTVL.

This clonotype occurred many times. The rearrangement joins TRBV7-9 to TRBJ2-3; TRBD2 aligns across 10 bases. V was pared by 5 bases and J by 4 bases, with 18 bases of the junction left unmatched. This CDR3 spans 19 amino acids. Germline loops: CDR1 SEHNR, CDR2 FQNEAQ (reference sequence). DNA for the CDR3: TGTGCCAGCAGCGCCCCTCGGCTAGCGGGAGTACGATCCCCAGATACGCAGTATTTT. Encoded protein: CASSAPRLAGVRSPDTQYF.

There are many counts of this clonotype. The chain's CDR3 is CATSKGQGAYNEQFF. As DNA, the CDR3 is TGTGCCACCAGTAAGGGACAGGGGGCCTACAATGAGCAGTTCTTC. This chain joins TRBV24-1 and TRBJ2-1; TRBD1 agrees at 11 bases. V lost 6 bases, J lost 2 bases, and 2 bases stayed unmatched. The CDR3 runs 15 residues. CDR1 and CDR2 (germline): KGHDR, SFDVKD.

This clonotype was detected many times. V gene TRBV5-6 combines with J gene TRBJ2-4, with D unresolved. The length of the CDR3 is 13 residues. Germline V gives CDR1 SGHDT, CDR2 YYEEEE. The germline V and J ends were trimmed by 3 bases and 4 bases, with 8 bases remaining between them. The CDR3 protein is CASSSFRKNIQYF. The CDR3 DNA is TGTGCCAGCAGCTCTTTTCGGAAAAACATTCAGTACTTC.

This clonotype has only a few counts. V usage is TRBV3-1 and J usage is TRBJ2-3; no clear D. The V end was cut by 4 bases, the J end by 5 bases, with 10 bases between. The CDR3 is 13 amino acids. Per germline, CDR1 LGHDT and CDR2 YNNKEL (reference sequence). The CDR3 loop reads CASSPLRGDTQYF. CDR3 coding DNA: TGTGCCAGCAGCCCCCTCCGTGGAGATACGCAGTATTTT.

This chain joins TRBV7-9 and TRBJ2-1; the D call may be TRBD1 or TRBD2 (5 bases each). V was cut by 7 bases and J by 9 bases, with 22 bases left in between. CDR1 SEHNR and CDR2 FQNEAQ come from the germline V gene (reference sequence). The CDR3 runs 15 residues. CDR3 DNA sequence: TGTGCCAGCATCTCCTATTCGGGGCAGGCCGGTGAGCAGTTCTTC. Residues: CASISYSGQAGEQFF. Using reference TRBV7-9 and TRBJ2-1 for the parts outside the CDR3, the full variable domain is DTGVSQNPRHKITKRGQNVTFRCDPISEHNRLYWYRQTLGQGPEFLTYFQNEAQLEKSRLLSDRFSAERPKGSFSTLEIQRTEQGDSAMYLCASISYSGQAGEQFFGPGTRLTVL.

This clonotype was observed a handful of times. CDR3: CASSQAGGANGYTF. Here the CDR3 DNA reads TGTGCCAGCAGCCAAGCGGGGGGGGCGAATGGCTACACCTTC. The chain couples TRBV4-2 to TRBJ1-2, with D maybe TRBD1 (6 bases). CDR1 and CDR2 from the germline V gene are LGHNA and YNFKEQ. The CDR3 covers 14 residues. Between the trimmed V and J ends, which lost 1 base and 6 bases, there was a span of 12 bases.

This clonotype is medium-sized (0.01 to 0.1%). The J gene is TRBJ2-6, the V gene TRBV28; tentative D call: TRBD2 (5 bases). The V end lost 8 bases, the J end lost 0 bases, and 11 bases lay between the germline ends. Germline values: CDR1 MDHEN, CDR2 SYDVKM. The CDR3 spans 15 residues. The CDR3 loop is CASSGYSSGANVLTF. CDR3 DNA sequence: TGTGCCAGCTCGGGATACAGCTCTGGGGCCAACGTCCTGACTTTC.

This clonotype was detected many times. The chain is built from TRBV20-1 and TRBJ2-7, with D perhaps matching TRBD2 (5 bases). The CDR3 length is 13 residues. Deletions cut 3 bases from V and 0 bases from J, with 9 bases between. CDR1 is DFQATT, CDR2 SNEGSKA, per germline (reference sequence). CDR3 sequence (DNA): TGCAGTGCTAGCAGACTAAGCTCCTACGAGCAGTACTTC. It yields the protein CSASRLSSYEQYF.

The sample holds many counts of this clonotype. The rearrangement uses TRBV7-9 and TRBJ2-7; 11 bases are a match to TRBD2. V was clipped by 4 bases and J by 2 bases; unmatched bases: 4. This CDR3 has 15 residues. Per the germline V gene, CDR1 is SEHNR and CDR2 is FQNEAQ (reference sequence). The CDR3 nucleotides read TGTGCCAGCAGCTCCCGACTAGCGGGAACCTACGAGCAGTACTTC. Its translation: CASSSRLAGTYEQYF.

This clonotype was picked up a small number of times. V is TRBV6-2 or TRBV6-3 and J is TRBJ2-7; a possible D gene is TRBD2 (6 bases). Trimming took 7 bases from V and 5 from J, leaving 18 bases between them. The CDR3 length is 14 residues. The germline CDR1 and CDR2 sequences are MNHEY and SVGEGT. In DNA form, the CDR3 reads TGTGCCAGCACCAGACTAGTCAGCGCTAACGAGCAGTACTTC. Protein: CASTRLVSANEQYF.

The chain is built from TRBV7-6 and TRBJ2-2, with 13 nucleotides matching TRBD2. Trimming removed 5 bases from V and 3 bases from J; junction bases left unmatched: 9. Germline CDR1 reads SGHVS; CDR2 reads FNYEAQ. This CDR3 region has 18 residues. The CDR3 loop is CASSPGLAGVLDTGELFF. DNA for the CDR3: TGTGCCAGCAGCCCAGGACTAGCGGGAGTGTTGGACACCGGGGAGCTGTTTTTT.

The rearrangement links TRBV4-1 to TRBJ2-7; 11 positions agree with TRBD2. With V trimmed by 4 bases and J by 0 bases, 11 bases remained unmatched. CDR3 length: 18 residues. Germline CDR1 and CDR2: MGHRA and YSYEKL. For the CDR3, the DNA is TGCGCCAGCAGCCTATCGACTAGCGGGATTCAAAGCTCCTACGAGCAGTACTTC. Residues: CASSLSTSGIQSSYEQYF.

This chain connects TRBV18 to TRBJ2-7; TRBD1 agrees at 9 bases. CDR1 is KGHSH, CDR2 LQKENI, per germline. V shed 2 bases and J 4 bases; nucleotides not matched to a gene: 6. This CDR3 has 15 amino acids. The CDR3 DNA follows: TGTGCCAGCTCACCATTGAGACAGGGGGTTTACGAGCAGTACTTC. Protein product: CASSPLRQGVYEQYF.

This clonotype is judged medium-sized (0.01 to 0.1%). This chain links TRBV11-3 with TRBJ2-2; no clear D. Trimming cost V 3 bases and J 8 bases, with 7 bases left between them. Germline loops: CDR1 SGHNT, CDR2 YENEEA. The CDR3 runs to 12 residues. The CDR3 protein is CASSLSTGELFF. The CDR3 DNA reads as TGTGCCAGCAGCTTGTCGACAGGGGAGCTGTTTTTT.

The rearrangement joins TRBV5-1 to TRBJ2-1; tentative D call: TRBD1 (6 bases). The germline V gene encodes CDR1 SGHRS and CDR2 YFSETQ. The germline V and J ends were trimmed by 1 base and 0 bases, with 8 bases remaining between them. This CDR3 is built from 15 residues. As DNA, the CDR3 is TGCGCCAGCAGCTTGACAGGGTTCTCCTACAATGAGCAGTTCTTC. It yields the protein CASSLTGFSYNEQFF.

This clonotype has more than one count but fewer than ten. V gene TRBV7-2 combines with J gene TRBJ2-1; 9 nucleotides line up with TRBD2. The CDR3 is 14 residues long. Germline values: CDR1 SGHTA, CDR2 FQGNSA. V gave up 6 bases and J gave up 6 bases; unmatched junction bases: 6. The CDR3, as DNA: TGTGCCAGCAGTCGCGGGAGGGCCAGCAATGAGCAGTTCTTC. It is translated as CASSRGRASNEQFF. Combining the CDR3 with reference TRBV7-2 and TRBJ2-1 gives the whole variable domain GAGVSQSPSNKVTEKGKDVELRCDPISGHTALYWYRQSLGQGLEFLIYFQGNSAPDKSGLPSDRFSAERTGGSVSTLTIQRTQQEDSAVYLCASSRGRASNEQFFGPGTRLTVL.

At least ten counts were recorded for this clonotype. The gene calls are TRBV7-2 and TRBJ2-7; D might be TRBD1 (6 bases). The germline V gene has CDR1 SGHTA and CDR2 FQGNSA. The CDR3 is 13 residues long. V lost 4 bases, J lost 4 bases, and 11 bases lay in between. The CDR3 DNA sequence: TGTGCCAGCAGCTCAACCCAGGGGTACGAGCAGTACTTC. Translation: CASSSTQGYEQYF.

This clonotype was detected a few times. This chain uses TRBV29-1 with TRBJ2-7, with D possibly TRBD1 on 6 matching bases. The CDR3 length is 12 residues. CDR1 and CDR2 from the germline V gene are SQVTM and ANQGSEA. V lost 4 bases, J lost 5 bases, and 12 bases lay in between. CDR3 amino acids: CSVVRGGDEQYF. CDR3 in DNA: TGCAGCGTTGTCAGGGGCGGCGACGAGCAGTACTTC.

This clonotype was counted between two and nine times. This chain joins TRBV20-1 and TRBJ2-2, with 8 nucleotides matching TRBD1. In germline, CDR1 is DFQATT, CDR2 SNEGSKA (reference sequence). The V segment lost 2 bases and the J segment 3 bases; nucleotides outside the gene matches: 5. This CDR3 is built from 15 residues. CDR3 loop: CSARPQGAHTGELFF. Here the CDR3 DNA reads TGCAGTGCTAGACCCCAGGGGGCTCACACCGGGGAGCTGTTTTTT.

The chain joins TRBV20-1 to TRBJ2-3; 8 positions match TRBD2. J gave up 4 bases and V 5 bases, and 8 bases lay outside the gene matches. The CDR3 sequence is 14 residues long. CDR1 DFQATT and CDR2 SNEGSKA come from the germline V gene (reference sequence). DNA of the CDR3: TGCAGTGCTCCAGGGCGCGGGGGGCCAGATACGCAGTATTTT. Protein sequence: CSAPGRGGPDTQYF.